In its sample, the clone carrying this T cell receptor (beta chain) was seen many times. The data stem from a study of T cells in Graves' hyperthyroidism and ophthalmopathy. The CDR3 covers 14 residues. V lost 5 bases and J lost 2, with 12 bases in between. Looked up from germline, CDR1 is SGHVS and CDR2 is FQNEAQ. The source material, RNA transcripts, was used to amplify TCR beta CDR3 regions. Researchers ran a first-round RT-PCR on the TCR CDR3 using the HTBI primer set. TCRdb analysed the multiplex PCR reads with MiXCR anew, one entry per CDR3 protein. The table includes 560,000 or so distinct CDR3 sequences, roughly 46% detected once.

The V call is TRBV7-8, the J call TRBJ1-1; D gene unclear. Input material: peripheral blood or thyroid tissue (not recorded which). This TCR came from a woman aged 18 to 35 with Graves' hyperthyroidism. The CDR3 sequence is CASSQRPLNTEAFF. CDR3 DNA: TGTGCCAGCAGCCAGAGACCGTTAAACACTGAAGCTTTCTTT.